These 3 T cell receptor beta chains came from one sample sequenced in a study of cytomegalovirus exposure and HLA in healthy donors. The PCR contained 60 Vbeta and 13 Jbeta primers. Sequenced by immunoSEQ multiplex PCR; TCRdb stores in-frame clones only, minus some. Here the sample spans 80,000 to 100,000 clones, more than 60% being singletons. Sequencing used PBMCs. These receptors were taken from a man aged 50 to 59 in good health and CMV-seronegative.

The count of this clone is one. This sequence joins TRBV2 and TRBJ2-7; the match to TRBD1 covers 7 bases. The germline gives CDR1 SNHLY, CDR2 FYNNEI. The CDR3 contains 14 residues. J gave up 1 base and V 5 bases, and 5 bases lay outside the gene matches. The CDR3 DNA sequence: TGTGCCAGCAGTTCCGGGACAGCTTCCTACGAGCAGTACTTC. Protein: CASSSGTASYEQYF.

This rearrangement joins TRBV27 to TRBJ2-6, with D possibly TRBD1 on 6 matching bases. CDR1 and CDR2 from the germline V gene are MNHEY and SMNVEV (reference sequence). The ends were cut back, 6 bases at V and 4 bases at J, with 13 bases in the middle. The CDR3 is 15 amino acids. CDR3 residues: CASSRNREGANVLTF. Written as DNA, the CDR3 is TGTGCCAGCAGCCGGAACAGGGAGGGGGCCAACGTCCTGACTTTC. The variable domain in full, completed from reference TRBV27 and TRBJ2-6, reads EAQVTQNPRYLITVTGKKLTVTCSQNMNHEYMSWYRQDPGLGLRQIYYSMNVEVTDKGDVPEGYKVSRKEKRNFPLILESPSPNQTSLYFCASSRNREGANVLTFGAGSRLTVL.

This chain joins TRBV2 and TRBJ2-3, with D possibly being TRBD1 (5 bases). This CDR3 is 11 amino acids long. Germline V CDR1 and CDR2: SNHLY, FYNNEI. Trimming removed 6 bases from V and 5 bases from J, with 6 bases in between. Here the CDR3 DNA reads TGTGCCAGCAGCAGGGAAGATACGCAGTATTTT. Translated, it gives CASSREDTQYF.